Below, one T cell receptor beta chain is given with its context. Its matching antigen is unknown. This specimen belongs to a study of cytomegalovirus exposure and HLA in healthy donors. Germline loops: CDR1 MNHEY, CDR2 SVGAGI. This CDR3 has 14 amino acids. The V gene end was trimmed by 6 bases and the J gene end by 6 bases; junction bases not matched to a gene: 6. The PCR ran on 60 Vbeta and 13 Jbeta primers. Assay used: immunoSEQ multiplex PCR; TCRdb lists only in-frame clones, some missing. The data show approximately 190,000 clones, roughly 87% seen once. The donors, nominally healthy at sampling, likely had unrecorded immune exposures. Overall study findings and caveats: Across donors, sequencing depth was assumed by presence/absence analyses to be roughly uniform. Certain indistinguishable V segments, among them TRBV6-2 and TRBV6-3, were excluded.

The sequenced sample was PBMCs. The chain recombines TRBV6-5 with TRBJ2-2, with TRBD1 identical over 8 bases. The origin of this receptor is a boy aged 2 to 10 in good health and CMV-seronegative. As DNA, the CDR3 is TGTGCCAGCAGCCCGACAGGGGAGGCCGGGGAGCTGTTTTTT. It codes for CASSPTGEAGELFF.